This TCR beta chain originates from a study of T cell changes during pregnancy in multiple sclerosis. Method: immunoSEQ multiplex PCR; TCRdb's copy keeps in-frame clones and lacks some. The data show about 40,000 clones, with roughly 90% seen just once and 0.43% held by the top ten. This CDR3 comprises 14 residues. V dropped 8 bases and J dropped 5 bases, with 21 bases sitting between them. CDR1 is GTSNPN, CDR2 SVGIG, per germline (reference sequence). The starting material was CD4+ T cells from peripheral blood mononuclear cells, obtained in the third trimester of pregnancy. The chain recombines TRBV30 with TRBJ1-1; D perhaps matches TRBD1 (5 bases). This clonotype was sampled from a female donor with multiple sclerosis, enrolled in a pregnancy study. The CDR3 loop is CASHGGSMGTEAFF. The CDR3 DNA sequence: TGTGCCAGTCACGGGGGGAGTATGGGGACTGAAGCTTTCTTT.